One and the same sample provided the 9 T cell receptor beta chains below, sequenced in a study of T-cell reconstitution after alpha-beta-depleted transplantation in children. Using unique molecular identifiers, the investigators prepared the TCRbeta library. TCRdb analysed the PCR reads with MiXCR anew, one entry per CDR3 protein. This sample has some 310,000 distinct CDR3 sequences, with over 20% found just once. Specimen: PBMCs, mostly from graft donor cells, collected 180 days after TCRalphabeta/CD19-depleted stem cell transplant. These receptors were taken from a male patient aged 10-17 years who had a stem cell transplant for acute lymphoblastic leukemia, so the T cells may come from the graft donor.

The J gene is TRBJ2-7, the V gene TRBV27, with 8 bases that match TRBD2. CDR1 MNHEY and CDR2 SMNVEV come from the germline V gene (reference sequence). The CDR3 covers 17 residues. The ends lost 4 bases at V and 2 bases at J; junction bases unmatched: 13. CDR3 region: CASSSHSGGRPTYEQYF. CDR3 DNA sequence: TGTGCCAGCAGTTCCCACTCGGGCGGGAGGCCTACCTACGAGCAGTACTTC.

This sequence joins TRBV4-2 and TRBJ2-3; no clear D gene. Trimming cost V 3 bases and J 1 base, with 11 bases left between them. Looked up from germline, CDR1 is LGHNA and CDR2 is YNFKEQ. The CDR3 runs 15 residues. Here the CDR3 reads CASSQAQLRTDTQYF. CDR3 in DNA: TGTGCCAGCAGCCAGGCTCAGTTACGCACAGATACGCAGTATTTT.

The chain recombines TRBV7-9 with TRBJ2-5; no definite D call. Germline V gene data show CDR1 as SEHNR and CDR2 as FQNEAQ (reference sequence). Trimming removed 0 bases from V and 2 bases from J, with 10 bases in between. This CDR3 contains 15 residues. The CDR3 is CASSLALRTQETQYF. In nucleotides, the CDR3 is TGTGCCAGCAGCTTAGCATTAAGGACGCAAGAGACCCAGTACTTC.

The rearrangement links TRBV20-1 to TRBJ2-1; possible D gene TRBD2, 6 bases. Germline CDR1 and CDR2: DFQATT and SNEGSKA (reference sequence). This CDR3 spans 15 amino acids. The ends were cut back, 3 bases at V and 2 bases at J, with 14 bases in the middle. CDR3 nucleotides: TGCAGTGCTAGGGGTGGGAGGCCCCCCTACAATGAGCAGTTCTTC. Protein sequence: CSARGGRPPYNEQFF.

V and J are TRBV24-1 and TRBJ2-2; 8 bases match TRBD1. The CDR3 extends over 13 amino acids. The germline CDR1 and CDR2 sequences are KGHDR and SFDVKD. J was trimmed by 6 bases and V by 11 bases; bases with no gene match: 7. Written as DNA, the CDR3 is TGTGCCAGCGGACAGGGTGGGTCCGGGGAGCTGTTTTTT. Translating it yields CASGQGGSGELFF.

This clonotype was counted a few times. The V gene is TRBV5-1, the J gene TRBJ2-1, with 9 bases identical to TRBD1. The CDR3 runs 17 residues. With V trimmed by 0 bases and J by 6 bases, 10 bases remained unmatched. Germline values: CDR1 SGHRS, CDR2 YFSETQ. Here the CDR3 reads CASSLVSGQGMGNEQFF. The CDR3, as DNA: TGCGCCAGCAGCTTGGTTAGCGGACAGGGGATGGGCAATGAGCAGTTCTTC.

This clonotype was seen more than once but under ten times. V usage is TRBV29-1 and J usage is TRBJ2-2, with 13 bases aligning to TRBD2. Germline loops: CDR1 SQVTM, CDR2 ANQGSEA. V was clipped by 7 bases and J by 0 bases; unmatched bases: 5. The CDR3 contains 16 residues. The CDR3 nucleotides read TGCAGCGCAATACTAGCGGGAGGGTCGAACACCGGGGAGCTGTTTTTT. It translates to CSAILAGGSNTGELFF.

This clonotype was observed a few times. This chain uses TRBV24-1 with TRBJ2-7, with 8 bases matching TRBD1. V was clipped by 0 bases and J by 9 bases; unmatched bases: 3. CDR3 size: 13 residues. Germline V CDR1 and CDR2: KGHDR, SFDVKD. The CDR3 sequence: CATSDLQGAGQYF. The CDR3 DNA reads as TGTGCCACCAGTGATTTGCAGGGGGCCGGGCAGTACTTC.

The chain recombines TRBV12-3 or TRBV12-4 with TRBJ1-5; D remains unclear. V shed 6 bases and J shed 0 bases, with 9 bases lying between them. This CDR3 comprises 14 residues. The CDR3 DNA follows: TGTGCCAGCAGCAAAGGAAGTAGCAATCAGCCCCAGCATTTT. Translated: CASSKGSSNQPQHF.